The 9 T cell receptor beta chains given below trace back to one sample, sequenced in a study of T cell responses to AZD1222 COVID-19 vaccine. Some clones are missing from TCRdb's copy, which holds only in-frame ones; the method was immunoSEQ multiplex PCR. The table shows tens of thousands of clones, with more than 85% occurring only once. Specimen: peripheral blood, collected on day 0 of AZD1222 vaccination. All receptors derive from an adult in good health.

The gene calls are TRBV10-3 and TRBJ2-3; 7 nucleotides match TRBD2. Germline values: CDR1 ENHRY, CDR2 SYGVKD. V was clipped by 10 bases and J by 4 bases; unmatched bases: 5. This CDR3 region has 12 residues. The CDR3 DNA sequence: TGTGCCACCCCGGGGGGACCAGATACGCAGTATTTT. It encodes CATPGGPDTQYF.

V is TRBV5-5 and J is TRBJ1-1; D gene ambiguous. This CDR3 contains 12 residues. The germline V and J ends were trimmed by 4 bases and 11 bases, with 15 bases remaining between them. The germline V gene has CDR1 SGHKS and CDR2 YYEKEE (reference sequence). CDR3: CASSTRTRVAFF. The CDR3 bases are TGTGCCAGCAGCACAAGGACCCGGGTGGCTTTCTTT.

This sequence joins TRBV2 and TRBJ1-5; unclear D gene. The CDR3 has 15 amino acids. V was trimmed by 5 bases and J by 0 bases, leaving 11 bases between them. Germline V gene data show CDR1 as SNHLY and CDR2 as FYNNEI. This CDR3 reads CASSRTVDSNQPQHF. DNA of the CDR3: TGTGCCAGCAGTAGGACGGTGGATAGCAATCAGCCCCAGCATTTT.

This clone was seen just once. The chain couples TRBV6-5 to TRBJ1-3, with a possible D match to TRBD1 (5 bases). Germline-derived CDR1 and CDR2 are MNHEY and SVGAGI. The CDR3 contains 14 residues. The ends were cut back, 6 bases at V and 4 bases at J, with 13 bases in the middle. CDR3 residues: CASSVQGSGNTIYF. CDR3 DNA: TGTGCCAGCAGCGTTCAGGGATCCGGAAACACCATATATTTT.

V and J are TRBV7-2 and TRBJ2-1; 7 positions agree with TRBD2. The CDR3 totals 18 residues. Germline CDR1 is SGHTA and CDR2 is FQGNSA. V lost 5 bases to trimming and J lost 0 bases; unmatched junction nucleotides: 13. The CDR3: CASSPWDYPQDSYNEQFF. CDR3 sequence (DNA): TGTGCCAGCAGCCCGTGGGACTACCCCCAAGACTCCTACAATGAGCAGTTCTTC. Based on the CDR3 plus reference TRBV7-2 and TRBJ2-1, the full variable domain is GAGVSQSPSNKVTEKGKDVELRCDPISGHTALYWYRQSLGQGLEFLIYFQGNSAPDKSGLPSDRFSAERTGGSVSTLTIQRTQQEDSAVYLCASSPWDYPQDSYNEQFFGPGTRLTVL.

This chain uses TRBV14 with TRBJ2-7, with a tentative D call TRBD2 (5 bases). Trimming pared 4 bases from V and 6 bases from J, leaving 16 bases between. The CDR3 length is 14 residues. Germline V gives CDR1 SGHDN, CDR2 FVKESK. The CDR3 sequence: CASSPGSRRVEQYF. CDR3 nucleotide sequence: TGTGCCAGCAGCCCGGGGTCCCGACGGGTCGAGCAGTACTTC.

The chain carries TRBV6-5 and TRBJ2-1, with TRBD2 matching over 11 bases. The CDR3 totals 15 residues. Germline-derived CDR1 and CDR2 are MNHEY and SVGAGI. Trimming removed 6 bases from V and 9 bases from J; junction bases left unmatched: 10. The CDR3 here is CASSTSGGLYGEQFF. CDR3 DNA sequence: TGTGCCAGCAGCACTAGCGGGGGTCTTTATGGTGAGCAGTTCTTC.

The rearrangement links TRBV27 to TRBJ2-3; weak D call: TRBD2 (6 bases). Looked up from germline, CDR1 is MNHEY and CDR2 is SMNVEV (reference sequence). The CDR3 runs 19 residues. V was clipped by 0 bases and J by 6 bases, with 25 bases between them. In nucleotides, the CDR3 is TGTGCCAGCAGTTTATCACCGCCAACTAGGTGGGGGGTGGGGGATACGCAGTATTTT. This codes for CASSLSPPTRWGVGDTQYF.

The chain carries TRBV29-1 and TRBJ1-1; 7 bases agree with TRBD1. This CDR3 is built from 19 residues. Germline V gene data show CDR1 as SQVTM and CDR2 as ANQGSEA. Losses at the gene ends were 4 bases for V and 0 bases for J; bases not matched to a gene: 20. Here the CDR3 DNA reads TGCAGCGTTGCGGGGCGCCTACAGGGGCACGGTCCCTTGAACACTGAAGCTTTCTTT. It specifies CSVAGRLQGHGPLNTEAFF.